The sequence of this T cell receptor beta chain was determined in a study of blood T cell repertoires in COVID-19. Study details: Italy, Spain and the United States were the sources of the convalescent and acute COVID-19 samples.

The V segment lost 0 bases and the J segment 6 bases; nucleotides outside the gene matches: 4. CDR3 size: 14 residues. CDR1 is SGHDT, CDR2 YYEEEE, per germline. Sequencing used immunoSEQ multiplex PCR; TCRdb keeps in-frame clones, though not all of them. The repertoire holds about 94,000 clones, with roughly 84% as singletons. The V gene is TRBV5-6, the J gene TRBJ2-3, with 7 bases lining up with TRBD1. Sequencing was done on a sample of peripheral blood. The origin of this receptor is a man in his sixties with acute or convalescent COVID-19. Here the CDR3 reads CASSLGQGLDTQYF. DNA for the CDR3: TGTGCCAGCAGCTTGGGACAGGGCTTGGATACGCAGTATTTT.